These 20 T cell receptor beta chains came from one sample sequenced in a study of blood T cell repertoires in COVID-19. Measured with immunoSEQ multiplex PCR; TCRdb has only the in-frame clones, and not every one. Among about 250,000 clones listed, almost 90% were seen once. What was sequenced was peripheral blood. The receptors shown here come from a man older than 75 with acute or convalescent COVID-19.

The chain combines TRBV19 with TRBJ1-4, with 9 bases identical to TRBD1. V lost 2 bases, J lost 8 bases, and 9 bases stayed unmatched. Germline assignment: CDR1 LNHDA and CDR2 SQIVND (reference sequence). The CDR3 consists of 16 residues. The CDR3 DNA follows: TGTGCCAGTAGTATATTTCAGGGACAGGGTCGAGAAAAACTGTTTTTT. It encodes CASSIFQGQGREKLFF. Drawing the rest from reference TRBV19 and TRBJ1-4, the complete variable domain is DGGITQSPKYLFRKEGQNVTLSCEQNLNHDAMYWYRQDPGQGLRLIYYSQIVNDFQKGDIAEGYSVSREKKESFPLTVTSAQKNPTAFYLCASSIFQGQGREKLFFGSGTQLSVL.

The V gene is TRBV6-6, the J gene TRBJ2-2, with D perhaps TRBD2 (5 bases). Germline V gene lookup returns CDR1 MNHNY and CDR2 SVGAGI (reference sequence). Trimming took off 3 bases at V and 7 bases at J, with 12 bases between the two ends. The CDR3 runs to 14 residues. CDR3 loop: CASSYRGYDGELFF. Here the CDR3 DNA reads TGTGCCAGCAGTTATAGAGGGTACGACGGGGAGCTGTTTTTT.

The rearrangement links TRBV27 to TRBJ1-4; D gene ambiguous. The CDR3 is 17 residues long. The V end was cut by 1 base, the J end by 0 bases, with 12 bases between. Germline values: CDR1 MNHEY, CDR2 SMNVEV (reference sequence). CDR3 protein: CASSLLLGGATNEKLFF. CDR3 nucleotides: TGTGCCAGCAGTTTATTACTAGGAGGTGCAACTAATGAAAAACTGTTTTTT. Supplemented by reference TRBV27 and TRBJ1-4, the full variable domain reads EAQVTQNPRYLITVTGKKLTVTCSQNMNHEYMSWYRQDPGLGLRQIYYSMNVEVTDKGDVPEGYKVSRKEKRNFPLILESPSPNQTSLYFCASSLLLGGATNEKLFFGSGTQLSVL.

This clone was detected only a few times. The gene calls are TRBV3-1 (or the pseudogene TRBV3-2) and TRBJ2-3; weak D call: TRBD2 (6 bases). V shed 0 bases and J shed 1 base, with 17 bases lying between them. This CDR3 region has 18 residues. CDR1 is LGHDT and CDR2 is YNNKEL in the germline V gene (reference sequence). The CDR3 sequence is CASSQDLSGPRGTDTQYF. The CDR3 nucleotides are TGTGCCAGCAGCCAAGATCTGAGCGGGCCAAGGGGCACAGATACGCAGTATTTT.

This clone was seen only once. The chain recombines TRBV7-9 with TRBJ1-4, with D possibly matching TRBD1 (5 bases). The V end lost 4 bases, the J end lost 8 bases, and 14 bases lay between the germline ends. Looked up from germline, CDR1 is SEHNR and CDR2 is FQNEAQ (reference sequence). The CDR3 runs 14 residues. CDR3 loop: CASSSREDREKLFF. The CDR3 bases are TGTGCCAGCAGCTCCAGGGAGGATCGAGAAAAACTGTTTTTT.

V is TRBV7-9 and J is TRBJ1-2; 9 nucleotides match TRBD1. The CDR3 consists of 13 residues. V trimming: 10 bases; J trimming: 2 bases; junction bases outside the gene matches: 5. Germline-derived CDR1 and CDR2 are SEHNR and FQNEAQ (reference sequence). The CDR3 DNA reads TGTGCCACCCGGACAGGGGAGAACTATGGCTACACCTTC. It specifies CATRTGENYGYTF.

A few counts support this clone. The chain joins TRBV10-3 to TRBJ2-3; tentatively, D is TRBD2 (6 bases). CDR1 is ENHRY, CDR2 SYGVKD, per germline. Trimming pared 3 bases from V and 5 bases from J, leaving 12 bases between. The length of the CDR3 is 14 residues. The CDR3 sequence is CAISDGLRGDTQYF. The CDR3, as DNA: TGTGCCATCAGTGATGGACTGCGGGGAGATACGCAGTATTTT.

The chain has TRBV19 and TRBJ1-5; D might be TRBD1 (6 bases). The CDR3 loop spans 15 amino acids. Trimming removed 6 bases at V and 0 bases at J, with 12 bases between. Per germline, CDR1 LNHDA and CDR2 SQIVND (reference sequence). CDR3 sequence (DNA): TGTGCCAGTAGCCAGACAGGAGATAGCAATCAGCCCCAGCATTTT. Translated: CASSQTGDSNQPQHF. The full variable domain, completed using reference TRBV19 and TRBJ1-5, is DGGITQSPKYLFRKEGQNVTLSCEQNLNHDAMYWYRQDPGQGLRLIYYSQIVNDFQKGDIAEGYSVSREKKESFPLTVTSAQKNPTAFYLCASSQTGDSNQPQHFGDGTRLSIL.

The chain recombines TRBV7-8 with TRBJ1-5; 7 bases align to TRBD1. This CDR3 has 13 residues. V was pared by 5 bases and J by 4 bases, with 2 bases of the junction left unmatched. Germline V lookup: CDR1 SGHVS, CDR2 FQNEAQ. CDR3 nucleotides: TGTGCCAGCAGCCGACAGGGTAATCAGCCCCAGCATTTT. It specifies CASSRQGNQPQHF.

This clone was recorded a few times. The chain uses TRBV7-6 and TRBJ1-6; D remains ambiguous. Germline V CDR1 and CDR2: SGHVS, FNYEAQ. The V gene lost 5 bases and the J gene lost 0 bases, with 8 bases spanning the gap. The CDR3 length is 15 residues. CDR3 nucleotides: TGTGCCAGCAGCAGCCGGGGCTCCTATAATTCACCCCTCCACTTT. Protein: CASSSRGSYNSPLHF.

The chain employs TRBV6-5 and TRBJ1-3; 8 bases fit TRBD1. CDR3 size: 15 residues. Germline V CDR1 and CDR2: MNHEY, SVGAGI. V trimming: 4 bases; J trimming: 3 bases; junction bases outside the gene matches: 5. CDR3 residues: CASSFDRGHGNTIYF. The DNA of the CDR3 is TGTGCCAGCAGTTTTGACAGGGGCCATGGAAACACCATATATTTT.

The genes are TRBV27 and TRBJ2-7; D is uncertain. Germline CDR1 is MNHEY and CDR2 is SMNVEV (reference sequence). V lost 6 bases to trimming and J lost 3 bases, with 9 bases between them. The length of the CDR3 is 12 residues. DNA for the CDR3: TGTGCCAGCAGCTCGCGCTACTACGAGCAGTACTTC. It specifies CASSSRYYEQYF.

This clone was recorded once. V gene TRBV15 combines with J gene TRBJ2-4; 9 bases are a match to TRBD1. The CDR3 is 18 residues long. The J segment lost 2 bases and the V segment lost 4 bases, leaving 12 bases of the junction unmatched. Germline CDR1 and CDR2: LNHNV and YYDKDF (reference sequence). CDR3 in amino acids: CATSTGQGLSITKNIQYF. The CDR3 DNA reads as TGTGCCACCAGCACCGGACAGGGGCTTAGTATAACCAAAAACATTCAGTACTTC.

This clone was observed once. The CDR3 region is CASSQDRLAGTFNEQFF. The CDR3 nucleotides read TGTGCCAGCAGCCAAGATAGACTAGCGGGAACATTCAATGAGCAGTTCTTC. The rearrangement joins TRBV14 to TRBJ2-1; 11 bases align to TRBD2. Germline loops: CDR1 SGHDN, CDR2 FVKESK. There are 17 residues in the CDR3. J gave up 6 bases and V 0 bases, and 7 bases lay outside the gene matches. Full variable domain (remainder filled in from reference TRBV14 and TRBJ2-1): EAGVTQFPSHSVIEKGQTVTLRCDPISGHDNLYWYRRVMGKEIKFLLHFVKESKQDESGMPNNRFLAERTGGTYSTLKVQPAELEDSGVYFCASSQDRLAGTFNEQFFGPGTRLTVL.

The table lists this clone with a count of one. The chain joins TRBV7-2 to TRBJ2-3; D may be TRBD2 (6 bases). The V end was cut by 5 bases, the J end by 4 bases, with 10 bases between. Germline V gene data show CDR1 as SGHTA and CDR2 as FQGNSA. There are 13 residues in the CDR3. The CDR3 loop reads CASSRDSPDTQYF. CDR3 DNA: TGTGCCAGCAGCCGGGACTCCCCAGATACGCAGTATTTT.

As concerns this clone: Germline and junction disagree at one end, which may indicate a read error. V gene TRBV3-1 (or the pseudogene TRBV3-2) combines with J gene TRBJ2-2; TRBD2 agrees at 7 bases. Germline lookup yields CDR1 LGHDT and CDR2 YNNKEL (reference sequence). The CDR3 covers 15 residues. The CDR3 nucleotides are TGTGCCAGCAGCCAGCGCGGGACTACCACCGGAGAGCTGTTTTTT. It codes for CASSQRGTTTGELFF.

The V gene is TRBV19, the J gene TRBJ2-5, with D uncertain. This CDR3 region has 14 residues. Germline loops: CDR1 LNHDA, CDR2 SQIVND (reference sequence). V lost 4 bases to trimming and J lost 0 bases, with 9 bases between them. This chain's CDR3 is CASSRRSDQETQYF. In DNA form, the CDR3 reads TGTGCCAGTAGTAGACGGAGCGACCAAGAGACCCAGTACTTC.

The chain has TRBV2 and TRBJ1-4; D is undetermined. Germline V gives CDR1 SNHLY, CDR2 FYNNEI. V gave up 3 bases and J gave up 4 bases, with 12 bases separating them. The length of the CDR3 is 15 residues. The CDR3 region has the DNA TGTGCCAGCAGTGATCCGGGGTTAAGTAATGAAAAACTGTTTTTT. Protein sequence: CASSDPGLSNEKLFF.

This clone has just a few counts. This chain links TRBV7-9 with TRBJ2-1, with 7 bases that match TRBD2. Germline lookup yields CDR1 SEHNR and CDR2 FQNEAQ (reference sequence). Losses at the gene ends were 5 bases for V and 5 bases for J; bases not matched to a gene: 9. CDR3 length: 15 residues. The CDR3 nucleotides are TGTGCCAGCAGCCCCGGCGGCGCGGGGGACAATGAGCAGTTCTTC. Its translation is CASSPGGAGDNEQFF.

The chain couples TRBV28 to TRBJ1-5; unclear D gene. The V gene lost 5 bases and the J gene lost 5 bases, with 13 bases spanning the gap. CDR3 length: 14 amino acids. In germline, CDR1 is MDHEN, CDR2 SYDVKM. The CDR3 spells CASSKNSHYQPQHF. CDR3 nucleotides: TGTGCCAGCAGTAAAAACAGTCACTATCAGCCCCAGCATTTT.